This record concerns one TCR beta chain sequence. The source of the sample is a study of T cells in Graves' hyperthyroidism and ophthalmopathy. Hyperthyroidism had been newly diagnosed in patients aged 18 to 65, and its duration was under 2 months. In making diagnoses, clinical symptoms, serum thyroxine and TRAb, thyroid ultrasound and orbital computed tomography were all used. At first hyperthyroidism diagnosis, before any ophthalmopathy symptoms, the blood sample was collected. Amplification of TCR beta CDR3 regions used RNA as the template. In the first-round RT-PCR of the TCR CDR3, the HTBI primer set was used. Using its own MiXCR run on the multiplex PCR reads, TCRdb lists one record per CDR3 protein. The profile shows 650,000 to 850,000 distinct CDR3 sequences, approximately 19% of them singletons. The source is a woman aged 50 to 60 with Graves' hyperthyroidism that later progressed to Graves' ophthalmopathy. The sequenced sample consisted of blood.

This chain's CDR3 is CASSYGDRGLTSGTYEQYF. For the CDR3, the DNA is TGTGCCAGCAGTTACGGGGACAGGGGGCTGACTAGCGGAACCTACGAGCAGTACTTC. The rearrangement uses TRBV6-5 and TRBJ2-7; TRBD1 aligns across 12 bases. V trimming: 2 bases; J trimming: 2 bases; junction bases outside the gene matches: 13. This CDR3 has 19 residues. Germline assignment: CDR1 MNHEY and CDR2 SVGAGI.